The sequence of this T cell receptor (beta chain) was determined in a study of blood T cell repertoires in COVID-19. Measured with immunoSEQ multiplex PCR; TCRdb has only the in-frame clones, and not every one. The sample records some 110,000 clones, approximately 89% being singletons. The V end lost 2 bases, the J end lost 7 bases, and 9 bases lay between the germline ends. The CDR3 runs 12 residues. Per germline, CDR1 SGHNT and CDR2 YENEEA. The sequenced sample was peripheral blood. This receptor was obtained from a man aged 40-49 years with acute or convalescent COVID-19. V and J are TRBV11-3 and TRBJ2-7; a possible D gene is TRBD1 (7 bases). CDR3 amino acids: CASSLQGGEQYF. CDR3 in DNA: TGTGCCAGCAGCTTACAGGGGGGAGAGCAGTACTTC.